This T cell receptor (beta chain) originates from a study of CD8 T cells in ankylosing spondylitis. The study's findings and limits: Past research had described some motif variants in reactive arthritis synovial fluid and blood. Disease-associated clonotypes exhibited CD8+ identity and were relatively infrequent in peripheral blood. Clones tied to disease were said to be significantly enriched in matched ankylosing spondylitis synovial fluid. Seemingly characteristic of ankylosing spondylitis blood was a TCR beta motif consisting of under ten highly homologous variants.

This clonotype has only a few counts. Its antigen is not known. Preparation of TCR beta libraries was done by quantitative 5'-RACE with molecular barcodes. TCRdb used MiXCR to reprocess the 5' RACE reads, holding one entry per CDR3 protein. Among some 840,000 distinct CDR3 sequences, approximately 12% were seen once, and the ten largest hold more than 0.5%. The receptor was isolated from a male donor with ankylosing spondylitis. Sample: blood, either unsorted or a sorted T cell fraction (not recorded which).

In DNA form, the CDR3 reads TGTGCCAGCAGCCCCCTGCCGACGCCCAGGGAGACCCAGTACTTC. Protein sequence: CASSPLPTPRETQYF. V and J are TRBV7-9 and TRBJ2-5; the D is unclear. The CDR3 loop spans 15 amino acids. Between the trimmed V and J ends, which lost 5 bases and 5 bases, there was a span of 18 bases. Germline V lookup: CDR1 SEHNR, CDR2 FQNEAQ (reference sequence).